The TCR beta chain described here comes from a study of OX40 agonist ivuxolimab in advanced cancers. The count of this clone is one. Its target is unknown. Study results and caveats: Doses of 0.1 to 3.0 mg/kg were accompanied by clonal expansion of CD4+ and CD8+ blood T cells by week 6.

The CDR3 is 15 residues long. Germline V CDR1 and CDR2: MDHEN, SYDVKM. J gave up 10 bases and V 8 bases, and 12 bases lay outside the gene matches. Sequencing was performed with immunoSEQ multiplex PCR; in TCRdb, only in-frame clones are kept and a portion is missing. The sample lists about 62,000 clones, about 85% occurring once. This chain links TRBV28 with TRBJ1-6, with TRBD1 matching 9 bases. This TCR was sampled from an adult with an advanced solid tumor such as melanoma, head and neck, liver or kidney cancer. Specimen: CD4+ or CD8+ T cells sorted from blood, collected in a trial of the OX40 agonist ivuxolimab. The CDR3: CASGPGTGLGSPLHF. CDR3 in DNA: TGTGCCAGCGGTCCCGGGACAGGGCTGGGATCACCCCTCCACTTT.